The 21 T cell receptor beta chains below were found in one sample sequenced in a study of metastatic and nonmetastatic thyroid tumors. Each patient went into thyroid surgery without having received any treatment. TCRdb re-called clones from the PCR reads using MiXCR. Of 13,000 or so clones detected, 33% appear once; the ten largest clones hold around 13%. Sequencing was performed on tumor tissue. The receptor set was obtained from a male donor with papillary thyroid cancer or a benign thyroid nodule (not recorded which). Some clones in this sample may be carry-over from other donors' samples.

This clone was recorded a few times. V gene TRBV28 combines with J gene TRBJ2-3; maybe TRBD2 (6 bases). CDR3 size: 15 residues. Trimming removed 3 bases at V and 2 bases at J, with 12 bases between. Germline V lookup: CDR1 MDHEN, CDR2 SYDVKM. The CDR3 DNA follows: TGTGCCAGCAGTTTGCCTAGCGCTATCACAGATACGCAGTATTTT. Its translation is CASSLPSAITDTQYF.

The V and J genes are TRBV7-9 and TRBJ2-1; no clear D. The CDR3 runs 14 residues. Germline values: CDR1 SEHNR, CDR2 FQNEAQ (reference sequence). Trimming shortened V by 9 bases and J by 5 bases, and 17 bases separated the two germline ends. This chain's CDR3 is CASSPQPLHNEQFF. As DNA, the CDR3 is TGTGCCAGTTCTCCGCAGCCCTTACACAATGAGCAGTTCTTC.

V and J are TRBV3-1 and TRBJ2-3; either TRBD1 or TRBD2 may supply D (6 bases each). The CDR3 contains 16 residues. Trimming took 1 base from V and 3 from J, leaving 14 bases between them. Germline CDR1 and CDR2: LGHDT and YNNKEL (reference sequence). The CDR3 loop reads CASSQAGAGRTDTQYF. The CDR3 coding sequence is TGTGCCAGCAGCCAAGCAGGGGCGGGGAGAACAGATACGCAGTATTTT.

This clone is labeled medium-sized (0.01 to 0.1%). V and J are TRBV6-6 and TRBJ2-2; 10 bases match TRBD1. J was trimmed by 5 bases and V by 0 bases; bases with no gene match: 3. The CDR3 is 16 residues long. Germline CDR1 is MNHNY and CDR2 is SVGAGI (reference sequence). This chain's CDR3 is CASSYSGTGVTGELFF. The CDR3 DNA reads TGTGCCAGCAGTTACTCGGGGACAGGGGTTACCGGGGAGCTGTTTTTT.

The chain combines TRBV11-1 with TRBJ2-7; 7 nucleotides align to TRBD1. Germline assignment: CDR1 SGHAT and CDR2 FQDESV (reference sequence). With 4 bases clipped from V and 1 base from J, the junction kept 1 base outside the gene matches. The CDR3 has 13 residues. CDR3 bases: TGTGCCAGCAGCTCGGACAGGTCCTACGAGCAGTACTTC. It yields the protein CASSSDRSYEQYF.

The chain joins TRBV6-2 or TRBV6-3 to TRBJ2-7, with TRBD2 matching over 13 bases. Germline loops: CDR1 MNHEY, CDR2 SVGEGT. The CDR3 totals 15 residues. The V gene end was trimmed by 8 bases and the J gene end by 0 bases; junction bases not matched to a gene: 4. The CDR3 coding sequence is TGTGCCAGCGGACTAGCGGGGGCGAGCTCCTACGAGCAGTACTTC. Translating gives CASGLAGASSYEQYF.

This clone is medium-sized in the sample. The gene calls are TRBV12-3 or TRBV12-4 and TRBJ2-3; weak D call: TRBD1 (6 bases). The ends were cut back, 6 bases at V and 6 bases at J, with 16 bases in the middle. CDR3 length: 14 residues. The CDR3 loop reads CASSLTGSGDTQYF. DNA for the CDR3: TGTGCCAGCAGCCTTACAGGGTCTGGGGATACGCAGTATTTT.

In its sample, this clone was seen a few times. The chain is built from TRBV28 and TRBJ1-2, with TRBD1 identical over 11 bases. The CDR3 consists of 15 residues. With V trimmed by 6 bases and J by 5 bases, 8 bases remained unmatched. Germline V CDR1 and CDR2: MDHEN, SYDVKM. As DNA, the CDR3 is TGTGCCAGCAGCAACCCCGGGACAGGGGGATATGGCTACACCTTC. It translates to CASSNPGTGGYGYTF.

By its share, this clone is medium-sized. The rearrangement uses TRBV20-1 and TRBJ2-5; 9 nucleotides line up with TRBD2. The CDR3 runs to 15 residues. In germline, CDR1 is DFQATT, CDR2 SNEGSKA (reference sequence). Trimming cost V 3 bases and J 5 bases; bases outside gene matches: 10. DNA of the CDR3: TGCAGTGCTAGCCCTAGCGGGACGGTTAGGGAGACCCAGTACTTC. The encoded protein is CSASPSGTVRETQYF.

V usage is TRBV10-3 and J usage is TRBJ2-7, with 8 nucleotides matching TRBD1. The CDR3 consists of 14 residues. Trimming took 10 bases from V and 0 from J; bases not matched to a gene: 8. Germline V gene sequence: CDR1 ENHRY, CDR2 SYGVKD. The CDR3 loop reads CASNPGGASYEQYF. The CDR3, as DNA: TGTGCCAGCAATCCAGGGGGCGCCTCCTACGAGCAGTACTTC.

This clone was counted only a few times. The CDR3 here is CASSEGRGTNGYTF. The DNA for the CDR3 is TGTGCCAGCAGTGAAGGCAGGGGAACAAATGGCTACACCTTC. This chain uses TRBV2 with TRBJ1-2; perhaps TRBD1 as D (6 bases). CDR3 size: 14 residues. Germline CDR1 SNHLY, CDR2 FYNNEI. The germline V and J ends were trimmed by 1 base and 6 bases, with 12 bases remaining between them.

The chain uses TRBV19 and TRBJ1-5, with 11 bases aligning to TRBD1. In germline, CDR1 is LNHDA, CDR2 SQIVND (reference sequence). This CDR3 is built from 18 residues. V was pared by 4 bases and J by 7 bases, with 15 bases of the junction left unmatched. CDR3 bases: TGTGCCAGTAGTAAAGCCTGGACAGGGGGCGCGACAGGGCAGCCCCAGCATTTT. Translated, it gives CASSKAWTGGATGQPQHF.

This clone was observed a handful of times. This chain links TRBV6-1 with TRBJ2-1; TRBD2 agrees at 8 bases. Germline V gene lookup returns CDR1 MNHNS and CDR2 SASEGT. This CDR3 is 14 amino acids long. V dropped 1 base and J dropped 12; count of bases not matched to a gene: 8. CDR3 protein: CASSEGFGGRTQFF. CDR3 nucleotides: TGTGCCAGCAGTGAAGGGTTTGGCGGGAGGACGCAGTTCTTC.

This clone was seen more than once but under ten times. This chain uses TRBV11-1 with TRBJ2-5, with 13 bases lining up with TRBD2. From germline, CDR1 is SGHAT and CDR2 FQDESV (reference sequence). The CDR3 is 19 residues long. The V gene end was trimmed by 6 bases and the J gene end by 1 base; junction bases not matched to a gene: 14. As DNA, the CDR3 is TGTGCCAGCAGTTACGATTGGACTAGCGGGAGCGTTATCCAAGAGACCCAGTACTTC. Protein: CASSYDWTSGSVIQETQYF.

This chain uses TRBV20-1 with TRBJ2-7, with 12 bases aligning to TRBD1. The CDR3 contains 13 residues. The V segment lost 6 bases and the J segment 5 bases; nucleotides outside the gene matches: 5. Germline V gene sequence: CDR1 DFQATT, CDR2 SNEGSKA (reference sequence). CDR3 bases: TGCAGTGCCAGGGACAGGGGGCGCCACGAGCAGTACTTC. Its protein product is CSARDRGRHEQYF.

The chain uses TRBV6-2 or TRBV6-3 and TRBJ2-1, with D unclear. With 6 bases removed from V and 0 bases from J, the gap between germline ends came to 9 bases. This CDR3 is built from 14 residues. The V gene's germline CDR1 is MNHEY and CDR2 SVGEGT. DNA for the CDR3: TGTGCCAGCAGCCCAGAGAGCTCCTACAATGAGCAGTTCTTC. Its protein is CASSPESSYNEQFF.

This chain joins TRBV29-1 and TRBJ1-2, with 12 bases identical to TRBD1. The J segment lost 4 bases and the V segment lost 3 bases, leaving 6 bases of the junction unmatched. This CDR3 region has 15 residues. Per germline, CDR1 SQVTM and CDR2 ANQGSEA. CDR3 residues: CSVDGEGQGAYGYTF. CDR3 nucleotide sequence: TGCAGCGTTGATGGGGAGGGACAGGGGGCCTATGGCTACACCTTC.

J is TRBJ1-6 and V is TRBV30, with D perhaps TRBD1 (6 bases). The CDR3 spans 15 residues. V gave up 2 bases and J gave up 8 bases, with 16 bases separating them. From germline, CDR1 is GTSNPN and CDR2 SVGIG (reference sequence). The DNA of the CDR3 is TGTGCCTGGAGTACAGGGATGATGAGGGATTCACCCCTCCACTTT. As protein: CAWSTGMMRDSPLHF. The whole variable domain, filled in from reference TRBV30 and TRBJ1-6, reads SQTIHQWPATLVQPVGSPLSLECTVEGTSNPNLYWYRQAAGRGLQLLFYSVGIGQISSEVPQNLSASRPQDRQFILSSKKLLLSDSGFYLCAWSTGMMRDSPLHFGNGTRLTVT.

This chain links TRBV18 with TRBJ2-7; 11 bases line up with TRBD1. The CDR3 covers 12 residues. Germline trimming cut 8 bases from V and 10 bases from J; bases unmatched to any gene: 7. Germline-derived CDR1 and CDR2 are KGHSH and LQKENI. The CDR3 coding sequence is TGTGCCAGCCACGGACAGGGGGCGATACAGTACTTC. It is translated as CASHGQGAIQYF.

This clone occurred many times. Just one base apart from a much larger clone, this may be a read error. The gene calls are TRBV7-9 and TRBJ1-1, with D perhaps matching TRBD1 (6 bases). CDR1 is SEHNR, CDR2 FQNEAQ, per germline (reference sequence). CDR3 length equals 13 residues. CDR3 sequence (DNA): TGTGCCAGCAGCCCGGGCTCGACAGGTGAAGCTGTCTTT. The encoded protein is CASSPGSTGEAVF. Combining the CDR3 with reference TRBV7-9 and TRBJ1-1 gives the whole variable domain DTGVSQNPRHKITKRGQNVTFRCDPISEHNRLYWYRQTLGQGPEFLTYFQNEAQLEKSRLLSDRFSAERPKGSFSTLEIQRTEQGDSAMYLCASSPGSTGEAVFGQGTRLTVV.

By sample share, this clone is medium-sized (0.01 to 0.1%). This chain uses TRBV12-3 or TRBV12-4 with TRBJ1-4; 8 bases agree with TRBD1. The CDR3 runs 15 residues. Trimming at V came to 6 bases and at J to 5 bases, leaving 8 bases not matched to a gene. The DNA of the CDR3 is TGTGCCAGCAGACGCGGACAGGGACAAAATGAAAAACTGTTTTTT. Translating gives CASRRGQGQNEKLFF.